Listed here are 7 T cell receptor beta chains from one sample, sequenced in a study of blood T cell repertoires in COVID-19. Only in-frame clones appear in the TCRdb table, and some are missing; sequencing was by immunoSEQ multiplex PCR. The data show about 240,000 clones, 86% seen once. The sample consisted of peripheral blood. The receptors shown here come from an older man with acute or convalescent COVID-19.

The chain carries TRBV29-1 and TRBJ1-1; the D gene is possibly TRBD1 (5 bases). Per the germline V gene, CDR1 is SQVTM and CDR2 is ANQGSEA. The CDR3 extends over 14 amino acids. Trimming stripped 7 bases from V and 1 base from J, with 16 bases between. The DNA for the CDR3 is TGCAGCGCTTTGGGGGGGGAAGGGAACACTGAAGCTTTCTTT. Protein: CSALGGEGNTEAFF.

The chain joins TRBV5-1 to TRBJ2-5; D is ambiguous. This CDR3 contains 16 residues. In germline, CDR1 is SGHRS, CDR2 YFSETQ. V shed 4 bases and J shed 0 bases, with 16 bases lying between them. The CDR3 is CASSPVAADHQETQYF. The CDR3 DNA reads TGCGCCAGCAGCCCAGTCGCGGCAGACCACCAAGAGACCCAGTACTTC.

This clone was counted a single time. CDR3 bases: TGTGCCAGTAGTCGGGACACCACTAGCACAGATACGCAGTATTTT. This encodes CASSRDTTSTDTQYF. V usage is TRBV19 and J usage is TRBJ2-3, with TRBD1 as a possible D gene (6 bases). V was pared by 5 bases and J by 0 bases, with 12 bases between. The CDR3 consists of 15 residues. Germline V gene sequence: CDR1 LNHDA, CDR2 SQIVND (reference sequence). Looking up the rest from reference TRBV19 and TRBJ2-3 gives the full variable domain: DGGITQSPKYLFRKEGQNVTLSCEQNLNHDAMYWYRQDPGQGLRLIYYSQIVNDFQKGDIAEGYSVSREKKESFPLTVTSAQKNPTAFYLCASSRDTTSTDTQYFGPGTRLTVL.

This chain connects TRBV5-4 to TRBJ1-1; 9 bases agree with TRBD1. V gave up 4 bases and J gave up 3 bases; unmatched junction bases: 1. Germline V gives CDR1 SGHNT, CDR2 YYREEE (reference sequence). This CDR3 is built from 13 residues. The CDR3 coding sequence is TGTGCCAGCAGCCGACAGGGGGACACTGAAGCTTTCTTT. Translation gives CASSRQGDTEAFF.

This rearrangement joins TRBV28 to TRBJ2-1, with TRBD1 as a possible D gene (7 bases). The germline V and J ends were trimmed by 7 bases and 7 bases, with 20 bases remaining between them. Per germline, CDR1 MDHEN and CDR2 SYDVKM. There are 15 residues in the CDR3. Here the CDR3 reads CASTSGGTLANEQFF. CDR3 DNA: TGTGCCAGCACCTCAGGGGGGACGTTAGCAAATGAGCAGTTCTTC.

This clone was picked up a small number of times. The chain joins TRBV5-1 to TRBJ1-2; 8 bases fit TRBD1. In germline, CDR1 is SGHRS, CDR2 YFSETQ. J gave up 2 bases and V 4 bases, and 7 bases lay outside the gene matches. The CDR3 is 15 amino acids. The CDR3 coding sequence is TGCGCCAGCAGCGCGTCAGGGGGCGCGAACTATGGCTACACCTTC. This encodes CASSASGGANYGYTF.

The V call is TRBV3-1 (or the pseudogene TRBV3-2), the J call TRBJ2-5, with 7 bases aligning to TRBD1. Germline trimming cut 5 bases from V and 1 base from J; bases unmatched to any gene: 13. CDR3 size: 17 residues. The V gene's germline CDR1 is LGHDT and CDR2 YNNKEL (reference sequence). The DNA of the CDR3 is TGTGCCAGCAGCTTACACTCCGGGACAGAAACCCAAGAGACCCAGTACTTC. Translating it yields CASSLHSGTETQETQYF.